These 32 T cell receptor beta chains originate from one sample sequenced in a study of vaccination and CD4 T cells after COVID-19. These receptors have no identified antigens. Sequencing of cultured CD4+ T cell DNA used the Oncomine TCR Beta short-read assay. In TCRdb, the PCR reads were re-called with MiXCR into one record per CDR3 protein. The profile covers some 15,000 distinct CDR3 sequences, with 60% to 75% appearing a single time and around a tenth taken by the ten largest. Regarding treatment: roughly 10-day PBMC culture with coronavirus spike peptide pools or control peptides (ViraFEST assay). Sequencing was performed on CD4+ T cells from blood, cultured in vitro. These receptors were collected from a human donor who had recovered from COVID-19.

This clonotype was found once. The chain links TRBV11-3 to TRBJ1-1, with TRBD1 as a possible D gene (5 bases). The CDR3 extends over 16 amino acids. CDR1 and CDR2 from the germline V gene are SGHNT and YENEEA. V gave up 1 base and J gave up 0 bases, with 12 bases separating them. CDR3 in amino acids: CASSLVQGGVNTEAFF. The CDR3 DNA follows: TGTGCCAGCAGCTTAGTCCAGGGTGGAGTGAACACTGAAGCTTTCTTT.

The rearrangement links TRBV20-1 to TRBJ2-3; TRBD2 is a possible D gene (5 bases). V was pared by 3 bases and J by 15 bases, with 22 bases between. This CDR3 comprises 13 residues. CDR1 DFQATT and CDR2 SNEGSKA come from the germline V gene (reference sequence). CDR3 in amino acids: CSARMPAGREEYF. In DNA, the CDR3 is TGCAGTGCTAGGATGCCGGCGGGCCGAGAAGAATATTTT.

The rearrangement links TRBV19 to TRBJ1-5; D not certain. The germline V gene has CDR1 LNHDA and CDR2 SQIVND (reference sequence). The CDR3 sequence is 14 residues long. Trimming removed 5 bases at V and 1 base at J, with 9 bases between. CDR3 residues: CASSLSESNQPQHF. For the CDR3, the DNA is TGTGCCAGTAGTCTTTCAGAGAGCAATCAGCCCCAGCATTTT.

The V gene is TRBV2, the J gene TRBJ1-1, with no clear D. V was pared by 7 bases and J by 0 bases, with 9 bases between. Germline values: CDR1 SNHLY, CDR2 FYNNEI. This CDR3 is built from 13 residues. CDR3 nucleotide sequence: TGTGCCAGCAAGGAGAGCATGAACACTGAAGCTTTCTTT. This gives the protein CASKESMNTEAFF.

This chain connects TRBV6-1 to TRBJ2-7, with a weak D call TRBD2 (7 bases). V dropped 4 bases and J dropped 1 base, with 14 bases sitting between them. Germline V gives CDR1 MNHNS, CDR2 SASEGT. The CDR3 contains 15 residues. The CDR3 loop is CASSGRGAGSYEQYF. CDR3 DNA: TGTGCCAGCAGTGGCAGGGGAGCGGGGTCCTACGAGCAGTACTTC.

The chain links TRBV10-3 to TRBJ2-6; 8 bases line up with TRBD2. Trimming removed 8 bases from V and 4 bases from J; junction bases left unmatched: 4. Germline assignment: CDR1 ENHRY and CDR2 SYGVKD. This CDR3 spans 14 amino acids. The CDR3 here is CAIRAGGGANVLTF. CDR3 sequence (DNA): TGTGCCATCCGGGCGGGAGGAGGGGCCAACGTCCTGACTTTC.

This clonotype was found once. This chain uses TRBV19 with TRBJ1-2, with D perhaps matching TRBD1 (6 bases). V was shortened by 3 bases and J by 3 bases, with 14 bases between the two germline ends. Germline lookup yields CDR1 LNHDA and CDR2 SQIVND (reference sequence). The CDR3 has 15 residues. CDR3 DNA sequence: TGTGCCAGTAGTATGTGGAACAGGGCGGACTATGGCTACACCTTC. Protein: CASSMWNRADYGYTF. The entire variable domain, with the rest obtained from reference TRBV19 and TRBJ1-2, is as follows: DGGITQSPKYLFRKEGQNVTLSCEQNLNHDAMYWYRQDPGQGLRLIYYSQIVNDFQKGDIAEGYSVSREKKESFPLTVTSAQKNPTAFYLCASSMWNRADYGYTFGSGTRLTVV.

This clonotype was counted between two and nine times. V gene TRBV7-9 combines with J gene TRBJ2-1; D is possibly TRBD2 (5 bases). The germline CDR1 and CDR2 sequences are SEHNR and FQNEAQ (reference sequence). The ends were cut back, 5 bases at V and 5 bases at J, with 16 bases in the middle. This CDR3 spans 15 amino acids. The CDR3 nucleotides are TGTGCCAGCAGCCCCAGTTTAGCGTGGAACAATGAGCAGTTCTTC. Its protein is CASSPSLAWNNEQFF.

The chain combines TRBV30 with TRBJ2-7, with no clear D. Germline V CDR1 and CDR2: GTSNPN, SVGIG (reference sequence). Trimming stripped 7 bases from V and 1 base from J, with 14 bases between. The CDR3 is 13 amino acids. CDR3 in amino acids: CASRTTLSYEQYF. DNA for the CDR3: TGTGCCTCTCGCACGACCCTTTCCTACGAGCAGTACTTC.

The chain has TRBV6-1 and TRBJ2-7; unclear D gene. This CDR3 has 13 residues. Germline lookup yields CDR1 MNHNS and CDR2 SASEGT. V lost 2 bases to trimming and J lost 3 bases, with 8 bases between them. CDR3 sequence: CASSELSDYEQYF. In DNA form, the CDR3 reads TGTGCCAGCAGTGAACTCTCAGACTACGAGCAGTACTTC.

The J gene is TRBJ1-2, the V gene TRBV2; tentative D call: TRBD1 (6 bases). Germline-derived CDR1 and CDR2 are SNHLY and FYNNEI. Trimming took 8 bases from V and 1 from J, leaving 11 bases between them. The CDR3 runs 13 residues. Written as DNA, the CDR3 is TGTGCCAGCTGTCCACAGGGTAACTATGGCTACACCTTC. Its protein is CASCPQGNYGYTF.

This clonotype has more than one count but fewer than ten. The gene calls are TRBV6-1 and TRBJ1-5; the match to TRBD1 covers 9 bases. This CDR3 contains 18 residues. With V trimmed by 6 bases and J by 0 bases, 12 bases remained unmatched. Germline V lookup: CDR1 MNHNS, CDR2 SASEGT. The CDR3 spells CASSTDRGRGHSNQPQHF. As DNA, the CDR3 is TGTGCCAGCAGCACGGACAGGGGAAGGGGTCATAGCAATCAGCCCCAGCATTTT.

The gene calls are TRBV12-3 or TRBV12-4 and TRBJ1-1; D may be TRBD1 (5 bases). This CDR3 is 16 amino acids long. V lost 7 bases and J 0 bases, leaving 18 bases between the germline ends. CDR3 bases: TGTGCCAGCATTCATCGAGGGGCCAGGGTGAACACTGAAGCTTTCTTT. This translates into CASIHRGARVNTEAFF.

The J gene is TRBJ2-7, the V gene TRBV30, with TRBD1 matching over 10 bases. Germline loops: CDR1 GTSNPN, CDR2 SVGIG (reference sequence). With V trimmed by 1 base and J by 7 bases, 1 base remained unmatched. CDR3 length: 12 residues. DNA for the CDR3: TGTGCCTGGAGTGGGACAGGGGGAGAGCAGTACTTC. This encodes CAWSGTGGEQYF.

The chain is built from TRBV7-2 and TRBJ2-2; D unclear. The CDR3 totals 14 residues. Trimming cost V 5 bases and J 1 base, with 8 bases left between them. The germline CDR1 and CDR2 sequences are SGHTA and FQGNSA. CDR3 sequence reads: CASSLGLNTGELFF. The CDR3 DNA reads TGTGCCAGCAGCCTCGGGTTGAACACCGGGGAGCTGTTTTTT. The full variable domain, its missing parts supplied by reference TRBV7-2 and TRBJ2-2, is GAGVSQSPSNKVTEKGKDVELRCDPISGHTALYWYRQSLGQGLEFLIYFQGNSAPDKSGLPSDRFSAERTGGSVSTLTIQRTQQEDSAVYLCASSLGLNTGELFFGEGSRLTVL.

This clonotype appeared a few times. The chain employs TRBV2 and TRBJ2-7; TRBD1 matches at 7 bases. Germline trimming cut 6 bases from V and 2 bases from J; bases unmatched to any gene: 4. The CDR3 spans 13 residues. The germline gives CDR1 SNHLY, CDR2 FYNNEI. The CDR3 coding sequence is TGTGCCAGCAGGTACGGGACAGCCTACGAGCAGTACTTC. This encodes CASRYGTAYEQYF.

This clonotype occurred a few times. The CDR3 DNA reads as TGCAGTGCTAGAGATAACCGACGGGGGGCTAACTATGGCTACACCTTC. Amino acids: CSARDNRRGANYGYTF. J is TRBJ1-2 and V is TRBV20-1; D is perhaps TRBD1 (5 bases). CDR1 DFQATT and CDR2 SNEGSKA come from the germline V gene (reference sequence). Trimming left V 0 bases short and J 0 bases short, with 14 bases between. The CDR3 is made up of 16 amino acids.

The chain uses TRBV29-1 and TRBJ2-3; 9 bases are shared with TRBD2. This CDR3 region has 14 residues. Germline V lookup: CDR1 SQVTM, CDR2 ANQGSEA. With V trimmed by 4 bases and J by 1 base, 3 bases remained unmatched. As DNA, the CDR3 is TGCAGCGTTGGGACTAGCGAGGGCACAGATACGCAGTATTTT. As protein: CSVGTSEGTDTQYF.

The chain has TRBV12-3 or TRBV12-4 and TRBJ1-1, with unresolved D. The CDR3 length is 14 residues. V was cut by 3 bases and J by 6 bases, with 14 bases left in between. The CDR3 protein is CASSFALLSPEAFF. CDR3 nucleotides: TGTGCCAGCAGTTTCGCTTTATTGTCCCCTGAAGCTTTCTTT.

This clonotype was counted between two and nine times. This rearrangement joins TRBV20-1 to TRBJ2-2, with 9 bases aligning to TRBD1. V dropped 0 bases and J dropped 5; count of bases not matched to a gene: 7. CDR1 DFQATT and CDR2 SNEGSKA come from the germline V gene (reference sequence). The CDR3 extends over 16 amino acids. CDR3 nucleotides: TGCAGTGCTAGAGATGGATCCGGGACAGGGACCGGGGAGCTGTTTTTT. As protein: CSARDGSGTGTGELFF.

V is TRBV21-1 and J is TRBJ1-3. TRBV21-1 is a listed pseudogene. The CDR3 consists of 15 residues. Here the CDR3 DNA reads TGTGCCAGCTGTGAGGGAGGGGGCTCTGGAAACACCATATATTTT. It encodes CASCEGGGSGNTIYF.

This clonotype has more than one count but fewer than ten. This chain connects TRBV6-1 to TRBJ1-1; D remains ambiguous. This CDR3 contains 13 residues. From germline, CDR1 is MNHNS and CDR2 SASEGT. The V gene lost 7 bases and the J gene lost 3 bases, with 12 bases spanning the gap. CDR3 DNA sequence: TGTGCCAGCAACCCCTTGGGAGACACTGAAGCTTTCTTT. The encoded protein is CASNPLGDTEAFF.

This sequence joins TRBV19 and TRBJ2-2, with 7 bases that match TRBD1. Germline-derived CDR1 and CDR2 are LNHDA and SQIVND (reference sequence). The CDR3 extends over 16 amino acids. Trimming removed 3 bases from V and 0 bases from J; junction bases left unmatched: 4. The CDR3 region is CASSITRGTNTGELFF. CDR3 bases: TGTGCCAGTAGTATCACCAGGGGGACGAACACCGGGGAGCTGTTTTTT.

The chain joins TRBV19 to TRBJ1-6, with TRBD1 as a possible D gene (5 bases). Germline lookup yields CDR1 LNHDA and CDR2 SQIVND (reference sequence). There are 19 residues in the CDR3. With 6 bases removed from V and 0 bases from J, the gap between germline ends came to 21 bases. The CDR3 sequence is CASRPLPGPTSSYNSPLHF. DNA of the CDR3: TGTGCCAGTAGACCACTACCGGGGCCCACAAGCTCCTATAATTCACCCCTCCACTTT.

CDR3 sequence: CATSDYLDGGYTF. In DNA form, the CDR3 reads TGTGCCACCAGTGATTATTTGGATGGGGGCTACACCTTC. The chain joins TRBV24-1 to TRBJ1-2; D unresolved. Germline V gives CDR1 KGHDR, CDR2 SFDVKD. The CDR3 is 13 residues long. Trimming stripped 2 bases from V and 8 bases from J, with 11 bases between.

In its sample, this clonotype was seen once. The rearrangement uses TRBV5-1 and TRBJ1-1, with a weak D call TRBD1 (5 bases). The germline V gene has CDR1 SGHRS and CDR2 YFSETQ. The V gene lost 4 bases and the J gene lost 2 bases, with 15 bases spanning the gap. The length of the CDR3 is 15 residues. The CDR3 DNA reads as TGCGCCAGCAGCCCCCTAGGACAAATCAACACTGAAGCTTTCTTT. This sequence encodes CASSPLGQINTEAFF.

This clonotype has just a few counts. The V gene is TRBV20-1, the J gene TRBJ1-5; 7 nucleotides agree with TRBD1. The V and J ends lost 5 bases and 4 bases, in that order; junction bases with no gene match: 5. The CDR3 is made up of 13 amino acids. Germline CDR1 and CDR2: DFQATT and SNEGSKA (reference sequence). The CDR3: CSARGTANQPQHF. CDR3 DNA sequence: TGCAGTGCTCGAGGGACAGCTAATCAGCCCCAGCATTTT.

The gene calls are TRBV4-3 and TRBJ1-5, with TRBD1 as a possible D gene (5 bases). Between the trimmed V and J ends, which lost 1 base and 5 bases, there was a span of 15 bases. From germline, CDR1 is LGHNA and CDR2 YSLEER. The CDR3 totals 16 residues. Written as DNA, the CDR3 is TGCGCCAGCAGCCAAGGTTGGACCTTGGGACATCAGCCCCAGCATTTT. Its protein product is CASSQGWTLGHQPQHF.

V and J are TRBV7-2 and TRBJ1-5; no reliable D call. Germline CDR1 SGHTA, CDR2 FQGNSA. The CDR3 spans 16 residues. With 3 bases removed from V and 3 bases from J, the gap between germline ends came to 15 bases. The CDR3 bases are TGTGCCAGCAGCTTCGGCCTCCCTGGTGACAATCAGCCCCAGCATTTT. This codes for CASSFGLPGDNQPQHF.

There are a few counts of this clonotype. The gene calls are TRBV27 and TRBJ1-2, with D unclear. CDR3 length equals 16 residues. The germline V and J ends were trimmed by 3 bases and 2 bases, with 16 bases remaining between them. From germline, CDR1 is MNHEY and CDR2 SMNVEV (reference sequence). The CDR3 is CASSFNPPSGNYGYTF. CDR3 DNA: TGTGCCAGCAGTTTTAACCCCCCTTCGGGGAACTATGGCTACACCTTC.

This clonotype was detected only a few times. The chain employs TRBV5-4 and TRBJ2-2, with 12 bases aligning to TRBD2. CDR1 and CDR2 (germline): SGHNT, YYREEE (reference sequence). V lost 1 base to trimming and J lost 8 bases; unmatched junction nucleotides: 9. This CDR3 is built from 17 residues. The CDR3 DNA is TGTGCCAGCAGCTTGACACGGACTAGCGGGATATTGGGGGAGCTGTTTTTT. Protein sequence: CASSLTRTSGILGELFF.

This chain joins TRBV24-1 and TRBJ2-2; TRBD1 aligns across 8 bases. CDR1 is KGHDR and CDR2 is SFDVKD in the germline V gene. The CDR3 extends over 16 amino acids. The J segment lost 3 bases and the V segment lost 3 bases, leaving 5 bases of the junction unmatched. CDR3 sequence: CATSDAGQGDTGELFF. The DNA for the CDR3 is TGTGCCACCAGTGATGCAGGACAGGGAGACACCGGGGAGCTGTTTTTT.